This paragraph reports one T cell receptor (beta chain). No cognate antigen has been identified for it. The sample holds no much larger clone one base away, and base qualities are not on file. The data are from a study of blood T cell repertoires in COVID-19 (dated by TCRdb to 2020 to 2021). Concerning the study at large: The collaborator samples originated in the United States, Italy and Spain and spanned the acute and convalescent phases of COVID-19. The prospective study material was composed of cDNA or gDNA derived from T cells, B-cell-depleted T cells, or PBMCs. Deeply sampled blood TCRbeta repertoires from subjects exposed to, actively infected with, or recovered from COVID-19 were included in the dataset. The repertoires were released in a freely available public database meant as a resource for research on the immune response to SARS-CoV-2. Samples came from the ongoing ImmuneRACE study (first 160 participants) plus 1,254 subjects from 6 global collaborators. The sample metadata nearly always contained a de-identified subject ID, COVID-19 status, age in years and sex. Where available, HLA class I and class II types were obtained from metadata supplied by the sample provider rather than from assay-based typing.

Collaborating institutions collected whole blood in K2EDTA tubes following their own protocols. For TCRbeta analysis, collaborator samples were shipped as frozen whole blood, as isolated PBMCs, or as DNA extracted from either sample type. The paper as a whole reports these results and caveats: How much clinical and demographic metadata was included differed by source and by participant, and the metadata was provided uncurated.

At the junction V is shortened by 3 bases and J by 7 bases; bases outside the gene matches: 13. Reading the germline V gene gives CDR1 LGHNA and CDR2 YNFKEQ. The CDR3 runs 17 residues from the cysteine to the phenylalanine. Just the 51-base CDR3 DNA is kept, in frame starting at base 1. TCRbeta CDR3 regions were amplified from genomic DNA using the immunoSEQ Assay, a bias-controlled multiplex PCR. For the original study's pipeline: Nucleated cell counts per sample were estimated from amplification of reference gene primers within the assay. To quantify the absolute abundance of each unique TCRbeta CDR3 rearrangement, sequence reads were collapsed and filtered. For each sample, productive Simpson clonality was calculated as the square root of Simpson's diversity index across productive rearrangements. Drawn from immuneACCESS, this table holds only the in-frame rearrangements with V and J called that TCRdb kept. Clones are partly lost; checked studies trace under half to an unresolved V gene and leave the rest unexplained. The V and J calls and clone size come from that table; D and trimming were worked out from the DNA. Recorded for this sample are 150,000 to 170,000 clones; around four fifths of them occurred a single time. The ten largest account for roughly 3.7% of the sample.

The TCR was taken from a woman older than 75 with acute or convalescent COVID-19. Sequenced material: peripheral blood. The chain is made from TRBV4-2 and TRBJ2-1; 9 bases in the middle match TRBD2. The CDR3 reads CASSHPGGGGATNEQFF. Here is the DNA: TGTGCCAGCAGCCACCCTGGGGGCGGGGGGGCCACGAATGAGCAGTTCTTC.